Below are 19 T cell receptor beta chains sequenced from a single sample in a study of cytomegalovirus exposure and HLA in healthy donors. Clones were sequenced by immunoSEQ multiplex PCR, and TCRdb holds only the in-frame ones, with some missing. The table records some 240,000 clones, approximately 86% of them present only once. Source material: PBMCs. The receptor set was obtained from a woman aged 25 to 39 in good health and CMV-seropositive.

The rearrangement joins TRBV6-1 to TRBJ1-4, with D unresolved. V lost 0 bases, J lost 4 bases, and 9 bases lay in between. Germline V lookup: CDR1 MNHNS, CDR2 SASEGT. The CDR3 extends over 15 amino acids. CDR3 DNA: TGTGCCAGCAGTGAAGCGGAGCTGGGTAATGAAAAACTGTTTTTT. This translates into CASSEAELGNEKLFF.

V usage is TRBV28 and J usage is TRBJ2-3; 7 nucleotides line up with TRBD2. V lost 7 bases to trimming and J lost 3 bases; unmatched junction nucleotides: 10. CDR3 length: 15 amino acids. Germline values: CDR1 MDHEN, CDR2 SYDVKM. CDR3: CASIGPSGFTDTQYF. In nucleotides, the CDR3 is TGTGCCAGCATTGGGCCTAGCGGATTTACAGATACGCAGTATTTT.

The chain is built from TRBV5-1 and TRBJ2-1; 11 positions agree with TRBD1. This CDR3 contains 14 residues. V trimming: 7 bases; J trimming: 3 bases; junction bases outside the gene matches: 3. CDR1 and CDR2 (germline): SGHRS, YFSETQ. The CDR3: CASGGTGGYNEQFF. Written as DNA, the CDR3 is TGCGCCAGCGGCGGGACAGGGGGCTACAATGAGCAGTTCTTC.

The chain is built from TRBV10-3 and TRBJ1-5, with 8 bases fitting TRBD1. Germline V gene sequence: CDR1 ENHRY, CDR2 SYGVKD. The V segment lost 6 bases and the J segment 8 bases; nucleotides outside the gene matches: 3. CDR3 length equals 12 residues. CDR3 DNA: TGTGCCATCAGGGAGACAGGGGAGCCCCAGCATTTT. This codes for CAIRETGEPQHF.

The chain employs TRBV4-2 and TRBJ2-5, with TRBD1 identical over 10 bases. Trimming removed 1 base from V and 4 bases from J; junction bases left unmatched: 3. The length of the CDR3 is 15 residues. Germline V gene data show CDR1 as LGHNA and CDR2 as YNFKEQ. The CDR3 region is CASSQADRGRETQYF. The CDR3 DNA follows: TGTGCCAGCAGCCAAGCGGACAGGGGGAGAGAGACCCAGTACTTC.

This clone appeared a single time. This chain uses TRBV19 with TRBJ1-5, with D tentatively TRBD1 (5 bases). Trimming shortened V by 2 bases and J by 5 bases, and 16 bases separated the two germline ends. This CDR3 has 16 residues. Germline V gives CDR1 LNHDA, CDR2 SQIVND (reference sequence). In nucleotides, the CDR3 is TGTGCCAGTAGTATAATTTCGGGGGTAGGGGATCAGCCCCAGCATTTT. It codes for CASSIISGVGDQPQHF.

Here the CDR3 reads CASSTTGYEQYF. CDR3 DNA: TGCGCCAGCAGCACGACAGGGTACGAGCAGTACTTC. This chain connects TRBV5-1 to TRBJ2-7; TRBD1 agrees at 7 bases. This CDR3 has 12 amino acids. Germline V gene lookup returns CDR1 SGHRS and CDR2 YFSETQ. Trimming removed 4 bases from V and 4 bases from J; junction bases left unmatched: 2.

This chain joins TRBV2 and TRBJ2-2, with 11 bases lining up with TRBD2. V gave up 6 bases and J gave up 4 bases; unmatched junction bases: 13. The CDR3 runs 18 residues. Per the germline V gene, CDR1 is SNHLY and CDR2 is FYNNEI. CDR3 nucleotides: TGTGCCAGCAGGGGAAACATAGGACTAGCGGGTAGCACCGGGGAGCTGTTTTTT. Residues: CASRGNIGLAGSTGELFF. The full variable domain, rest sourced from reference TRBV2 and TRBJ2-2, is EPEVTQTPSHQVTQMGQEVILRCVPISNHLYFYWYRQILGQKVEFLVSFYNNEISEKSEIFDDQFSVERPDGSNFTLKIRSTKLEDSAMYFCASRGNIGLAGSTGELFFGEGSRLTVL.

CDR3 in DNA: TGTGCCAGCAGCGTCCCGACTAGCGGGCTCTACGAGCAGTACTTC. Its translation: CASSVPTSGLYEQYF. The chain joins TRBV7-9 to TRBJ2-7, with 10 nucleotides matching TRBD2. The ends lost 5 bases at V and 3 bases at J; junction bases unmatched: 7. The germline CDR1 and CDR2 sequences are SEHNR and FQNEAQ (reference sequence). This CDR3 contains 15 residues.

The J gene is TRBJ2-2, the V gene TRBV6-4; D perhaps matches TRBD1 (6 bases). V lost 1 base, J lost 1 base, and 7 bases lay in between. The CDR3 loop spans 15 amino acids. Germline CDR1 reads MRHNA; CDR2 reads SNTAGT. CDR3 sequence: CASSDLGQNTGELFF. The CDR3, as DNA: TGTGCCAGCAGTGACTTGGGACAGAACACCGGGGAGCTGTTTTTT.

This clone was observed a few times. This chain links TRBV20-1 with TRBJ1-2; no definite D call. The germline V and J ends were trimmed by 5 bases and 7 bases, with 11 bases remaining between them. CDR1 is DFQATT and CDR2 is SNEGSKA in the germline V gene (reference sequence). CDR3 length: 11 amino acids. CDR3 loop: CSAAQLIGYTF. The CDR3 coding sequence is TGCAGTGCTGCCCAGTTGATTGGCTACACCTTC.

There are many counts of this clone. The CDR3: CASGSQPQHF. The CDR3 nucleotides are TGTGCCAGCGGCAGTCAGCCCCAGCATTTT. The chain uses TRBV7-3 and TRBJ1-5, with D unresolved. This CDR3 is built from 10 residues. Germline loops: CDR1 SGHTA, CDR2 FQGTGA. Trimming took off 8 bases at V and 6 bases at J, with 5 bases between the two ends.

The gene calls are TRBV5-1 and TRBJ1-1; D may be TRBD1 (5 bases). CDR3 length equals 15 residues. Germline loops: CDR1 SGHRS, CDR2 YFSETQ. The V end was cut by 4 bases, the J end by 5 bases, with 18 bases between. CDR3 DNA sequence: TGCGCCAGCAGCGCACGCCTACAGGAGAGGACTGAAGCTTTCTTT. Translated: CASSARLQERTEAFF.

V is TRBV27 and J is TRBJ1-2; a weak D match, TRBD1 (5 bases). CDR3 length: 14 residues. Trimming took 4 bases from V and 6 from J, leaving 15 bases between them. CDR1 is MNHEY and CDR2 is SMNVEV in the germline V gene (reference sequence). This chain's CDR3 is CASSSNRPVDGYTF. The DNA of the CDR3 is TGTGCCAGCAGTTCCAACAGGCCAGTAGATGGCTACACCTTC.

CDR3 region: CASSSDRLVGSYNEQFF. CDR3 bases: TGTGCCAGCAGCTCCGACCGACTAGTCGGCTCCTACAATGAGCAGTTCTTC. V gene TRBV5-4 combines with J gene TRBJ2-1; D perhaps matches TRBD2 (6 bases). CDR3 length: 17 amino acids. The V gene lost 3 bases and the J gene lost 0 bases, with 16 bases spanning the gap. Germline lookup yields CDR1 SGHNT and CDR2 YYREEE (reference sequence).

This clone was observed a few times. V is TRBV9 and J is TRBJ1-2; D gene ambiguous. CDR3 size: 13 residues. The V and J ends lost 3 bases and 7 bases respectively, with 13 bases between them. The germline CDR1 and CDR2 sequences are SGDLS and YYNGEE. CDR3: CASSATPWAGYTF. CDR3 sequence (DNA): TGTGCCAGCAGCGCGACCCCGTGGGCTGGCTACACCTTC.

A note on this clone: Other nucleotide sequences from this sample produce the same CDR3. The chain carries TRBV30 and TRBJ1-2; 7 nucleotides align to TRBD1. J was trimmed by 6 bases and V by 3 bases; bases with no gene match: 7. Germline V lookup: CDR1 GTSNPN, CDR2 SVGIG (reference sequence). This CDR3 contains 13 residues. The CDR3, as DNA: TGTGCCTGGAGCCGTCAGGGGGTAAATGGCTACACCTTC. This gives the protein CAWSRQGVNGYTF.

The V and J genes are TRBV4-1 and TRBJ2-2; TRBD2 aligns across 8 bases. This CDR3 region has 16 residues. Germline-derived CDR1 and CDR2 are MGHRA and YSYEKL. J lost 1 base, V lost 4 bases, and 5 bases had no gene match. CDR3 sequence: CASSPPAGGNTGELFF. In DNA, the CDR3 is TGCGCCAGCAGCCCCCCCGCGGGGGGGAACACCGGGGAGCTGTTTTTT.

The gene calls are TRBV6-4 and TRBJ2-3; 12 bases match TRBD2. The V gene end was trimmed by 2 bases and the J gene end by 4 bases; junction bases not matched to a gene: 4. The CDR3 extends over 16 amino acids. Germline V lookup: CDR1 MRHNA, CDR2 SNTAGT. The CDR3 sequence: CASSDSGLAGPDTQYF. For the CDR3, the DNA is TGTGCCAGCAGTGACAGCGGACTAGCGGGACCAGATACGCAGTATTTT.